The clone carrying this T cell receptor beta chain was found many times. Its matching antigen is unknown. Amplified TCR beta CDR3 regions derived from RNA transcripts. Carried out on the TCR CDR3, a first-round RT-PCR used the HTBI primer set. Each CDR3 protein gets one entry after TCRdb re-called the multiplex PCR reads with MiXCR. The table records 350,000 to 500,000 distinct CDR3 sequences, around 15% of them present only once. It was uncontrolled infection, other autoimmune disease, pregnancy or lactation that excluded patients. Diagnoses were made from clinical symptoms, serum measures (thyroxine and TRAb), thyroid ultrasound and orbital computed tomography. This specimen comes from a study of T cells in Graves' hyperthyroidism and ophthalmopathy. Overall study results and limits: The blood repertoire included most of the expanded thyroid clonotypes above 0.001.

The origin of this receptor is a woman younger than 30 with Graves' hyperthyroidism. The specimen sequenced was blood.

The CDR3 spells CASSEGDRASQPQHF. In DNA, the CDR3 is TGTGCCAGCAGTGAAGGCGACAGGGCGAGTCAGCCCCAGCATTTT. The V gene is TRBV6-1, the J gene TRBJ1-5, with 7 bases identical to TRBD1. Trimming cost V 1 base and J 6 bases; bases outside gene matches: 6. The CDR3 covers 15 residues. Germline CDR1 is MNHNS and CDR2 is SASEGT.